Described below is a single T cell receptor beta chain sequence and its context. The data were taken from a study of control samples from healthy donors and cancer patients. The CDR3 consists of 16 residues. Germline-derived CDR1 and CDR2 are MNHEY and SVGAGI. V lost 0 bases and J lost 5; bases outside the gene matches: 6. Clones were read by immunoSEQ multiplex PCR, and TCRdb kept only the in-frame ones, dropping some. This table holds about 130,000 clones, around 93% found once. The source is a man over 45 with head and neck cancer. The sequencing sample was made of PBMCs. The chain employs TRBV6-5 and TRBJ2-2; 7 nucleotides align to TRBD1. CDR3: CASSYSTGTVTGELFF. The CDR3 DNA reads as TGTGCCAGCAGTTACTCGACCGGGACAGTTACCGGGGAGCTGTTTTTT.